Following are 7 T cell receptor beta chains from one sample sequenced in a study of cytomegalovirus exposure and HLA in healthy donors. PCR used 60 Vbeta primers and 13 Jbeta primers. TCRdb's copy holds only in-frame clones and misses some; the assay was immunoSEQ multiplex PCR. Altogether 120,000 to 150,000 clones are present, roughly four fifths being singletons, with the ten largest covering around 3%. Sequenced: PBMCs. All receptors come from a middle-aged man in good health and CMV-seropositive.

This CDR3 reads CAWSQLWGGTDTQYF. In DNA, the CDR3 is TGTGCCTGGAGTCAACTCTGGGGGGGAACAGATACGCAGTATTTT. This chain joins TRBV30 and TRBJ2-3, with 7 bases aligning to TRBD2. The CDR3 contains 15 residues. Germline CDR1 reads GTSNPN; CDR2 reads SVGIG (reference sequence). Trimming took 2 bases from V and 3 from J; bases not matched to a gene: 8. The full variable domain, rest sourced from reference TRBV30 and TRBJ2-3, is SQTIHQWPATLVQPVGSPLSLECTVEGTSNPNLYWYRQAAGRGLQLLFYSVGIGQISSEVPQNLSASRPQDRQFILSSKKLLLSDSGFYLCAWSQLWGGTDTQYFGPGTRLTVL.

The CDR3 protein is CASSEGGNGYTF. In DNA, the CDR3 is TGTGCCAGCAGTGAAGGCGGGAATGGCTACACCTTC. V usage is TRBV25-1 and J usage is TRBJ1-2; D remains unclear. The germline V gene has CDR1 MGHDK and CDR2 SYGVNS. V lost 2 bases and J 6 bases, leaving 7 bases between the germline ends. This CDR3 has 12 residues.

This chain links TRBV5-1 with TRBJ2-2; 11 bases are a match to TRBD2. J lost 4 bases, V lost 0 bases, and 2 bases had no gene match. Germline loops: CDR1 SGHRS, CDR2 YFSETQ. The CDR3 extends over 16 amino acids. This CDR3 is CASSLEGLAGTGELFF. The CDR3 DNA reads TGCGCCAGCAGCTTGGAAGGACTAGCGGGCACCGGGGAGCTGTTTTTT.

Comment on this clone: This sample also contains other DNA sequences that code for the same CDR3. The chain links TRBV29-1 to TRBJ2-5; the D gene is possibly TRBD2 (6 bases). V was clipped by 3 bases and J by 2 bases, with 13 bases between them. CDR3 size: 14 residues. CDR1 and CDR2 from the germline V gene are SQVTM and ANQGSEA. The CDR3 sequence is CSVEGGALQETQYF. In nucleotides, the CDR3 is TGCAGCGTTGAGGGCGGGGCCCTGCAAGAGACCCAGTACTTC.

This clone has more than one count but fewer than ten. The CDR3 loop reads CASSLRAGGGGTQYF. In DNA form, the CDR3 reads TGTGCCAGCAGCTTAAGAGCGGGAGGAGGGGGGACCCAGTACTTC. The genes are TRBV11-2 and TRBJ2-5; TRBD2 matches at 9 bases. Germline V gives CDR1 SGHAT, CDR2 FQNNGV. J gave up 7 bases and V 2 bases, and 8 bases lay outside the gene matches. CDR3 length equals 15 residues.

V gene TRBV5-1 combines with J gene TRBJ2-2; TRBD1 aligns across 8 bases. Germline CDR1 and CDR2: SGHRS and YFSETQ. J lost 8 bases, V lost 4 bases, and 13 bases had no gene match. The CDR3 covers 16 residues. DNA of the CDR3: TGCGCCAGCAGCCCGTATCGGGACAGGACTAAAGGGGAGCTGTTTTTT. Translated: CASSPYRDRTKGELFF. Looking up the rest from reference TRBV5-1 and TRBJ2-2 gives the full variable domain: KAGVTQTPRYLIKTRGQQVTLSCSPISGHRSVSWYQQTPGQGLQFLFEYFSETQRNKGNFPGRFSGRQFSNSRSEMNVSTLELGDSALYLCASSPYRDRTKGELFFGEGSRLTVL.

A few counts support this clone. The V call is TRBV10-3, the J call TRBJ2-3; the match to TRBD1 covers 8 bases. This CDR3 region has 15 residues. The germline V gene encodes CDR1 ENHRY and CDR2 SYGVKD. The trim removed 5 bases at V and 7 bases at J, leaving 11 bases unmatched. CDR3 nucleotides: TGTGCCATCAGTCCCACCGGGACAGGATTTAATACGCAGTATTTT. Translated, it gives CAISPTGTGFNTQYF.